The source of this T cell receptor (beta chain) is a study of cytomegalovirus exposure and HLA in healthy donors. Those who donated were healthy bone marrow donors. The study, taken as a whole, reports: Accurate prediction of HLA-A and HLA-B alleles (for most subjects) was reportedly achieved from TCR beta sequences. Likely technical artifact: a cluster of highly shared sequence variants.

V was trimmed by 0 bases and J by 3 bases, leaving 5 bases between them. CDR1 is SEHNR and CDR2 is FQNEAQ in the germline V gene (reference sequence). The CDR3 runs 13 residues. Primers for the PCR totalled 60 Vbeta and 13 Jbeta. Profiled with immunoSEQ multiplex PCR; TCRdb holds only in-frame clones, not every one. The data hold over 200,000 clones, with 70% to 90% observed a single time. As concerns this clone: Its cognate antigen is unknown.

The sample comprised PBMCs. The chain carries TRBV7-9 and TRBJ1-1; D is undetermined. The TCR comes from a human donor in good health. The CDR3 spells CASSLASDTEAFF. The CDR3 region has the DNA TGTGCCAGCAGCTTAGCGTCGGACACTGAAGCTTTCTTT.